Listed below are T cell receptor beta chains from one sample, sequenced in a study of T cell repertoires in cytomegalovirus infection. TCRdb passed the reads through MiXCR, listing each CDR3 protein once. The sample includes roughly 760,000 distinct CDR3 sequences, 35% of them seen just once. The sequenced sample was PBMCs. Source of these receptors: a human donor in good health (CMV status not recorded). Some clones in this sample may be carry-over from other donors' samples. CDR3s include the opening cysteine and the closing phenylalanine or tryptophan. A D gene is named only where the DNA matches it firmly. Some rows mark clone size as missing; the rest say once, few, many or name a class of expanded clone.

abundance: many
d_gene: TRBD1
j_gene: TRBJ1-1
v_gene: TRBV27
len: 20
CDR3nt: TGTGCCAGCAGTTTATATGTCGTTGACAGGGGTCTGGGGCAAGACACTGAAGCTTTCTTT
CDR3aa: CASSLYVVDRGLGQDTEAFF

abundance: many
d_gene: TRBD1
j_gene: TRBJ1-1
v_gene: TRBV6-5
len: 17
CDR3nt: TGTGCCAGCAGTTACCGCCCCTTTGGACAGGGCGGCACTGAAGCTTTCTTT
CDR3aa: CASSYRPFGQGGTEAFF

abundance: NA
d_gene: TRBD1
j_gene: TRBJ2-3
v_gene: TRBV6-2/TRBV6-3
len: 15
CDR3nt: TGTGCCAGCAGTTACGACAGGGCAACGGCGGATACGCAGTATTTT
CDR3aa: CASSYDRATADTQYF

abundance: NA
d_gene: TRBD2
j_gene: TRBJ2-7
v_gene: TRBV2
len: 12
CDR3nt: TGTGCCAGCGGGAGGGCCGCCTACGAGACGTACTTC
CDR3aa: CASGRAAYETYF

abundance: NA
d_gene: NA
j_gene: TRBJ1-4
v_gene: TRBV12-3/TRBV12-4
len: 16
CDR3nt: TGTGCCAGCAGTTTCTGGGCCGAATTGGGTGGGGAAAAACTGTTTTTT
CDR3aa: CASSFWAELGGEKLFF

abundance: NA
d_gene: NA
j_gene: TRBJ2-5
v_gene: TRBV24-1
len: 13
CDR3nt: TGTGCCACCAGTAGCCAGCCTCTAGAGACCCAGTACTTC
CDR3aa: CATSSQPLETQYF

abundance: few
d_gene: NA
j_gene: TRBJ1-1
v_gene: TRBV5-5
len: 17
CDR3nt: TGTGCCAGCAGCCCCCACGCGGCCGGCGGGGCGAACACTGAAGCTTTCTTT
CDR3aa: CASSPHAAGGANTEAFF

abundance: few
d_gene: TRBD2
j_gene: TRBJ2-3
v_gene: TRBV7-9
len: 17
CDR3nt: TGTGCCAGCAGCTTAGAAGTAGCGGGGGGCGGCACAGATACGCAGTATTTT
CDR3aa: CASSLEVAGGGTDTQYF

abundance: NA
d_gene: TRBD1
j_gene: TRBJ1-1
v_gene: TRBV5-4
len: 17
CDR3nt: TGTGCCAGCAGCTTGGTGCGAGGGGACAGCGGTAACACTGAAGCTTTCTTT
CDR3aa: CASSLVRGDSGNTEAFF

abundance: NA
d_gene: NA
j_gene: TRBJ1-3
v_gene: TRBV10-3
len: 14
CDR3nt: TGTGCCATCACGGACAGAACTTCGGGAAACACCATATATTTT
CDR3aa: CAITDRTSGNTIYF

abundance: NA
d_gene: NA
j_gene: TRBJ2-7
v_gene: TRBV5-1
len: 18
CDR3nt: TGCGCCAGCAGCTTGATTTGGAGGGATACGGGGGCAACCTACGAGCAGTACTTC
CDR3aa: CASSLIWRDTGATYEQYF

abundance: few
d_gene: TRBD1
j_gene: TRBJ2-7
v_gene: TRBV6-2/TRBV6-3
len: 16
CDR3nt: TGTGCCAGCAGTTATATATCGGGGACAGGATCCTACGAGCAGTACTTC
CDR3aa: CASSYISGTGSYEQYF

abundance: few
d_gene: TRBD1
j_gene: TRBJ2-1
v_gene: TRBV6-6
len: 17
CDR3nt: TGTGCCAGCAGACGACAGGGAAGGCTCGACTCCTACAATGAGCAGTTCTTC
CDR3aa: CASRRQGRLDSYNEQFF

abundance: NA
d_gene: NA
j_gene: TRBJ2-3
v_gene: TRBV12-3/TRBV12-4
len: 16
CDR3nt: TGTGCCAGCAGTAACGGACCGCGAACTGGCACAGATACGCAGTATTTT
CDR3aa: CASSNGPRTGTDTQYF

abundance: NA
d_gene: NA
j_gene: TRBJ2-2
v_gene: TRBV6-6
len: 11
CDR3nt: TGTGCCTCCCTCGGCCCCGGGGAGCTGTTTTTT
CDR3aa: CASLGPGELFF

abundance: NA
d_gene: NA
j_gene: TRBJ2-1
v_gene: TRBV2
len: 12
CDR3nt: TGTGCCAGCAGTGAGTCCGACAATGAGCAGTTCTTC
CDR3aa: CASSESDNEQFF

abundance: many
d_gene: NA
j_gene: TRBJ2-5
v_gene: TRBV7-3
len: 13
CDR3nt: TGTGCCAGCAGCTTGAATTTAGGAGAGACCCAGTACTTC
CDR3aa: CASSLNLGETQYF

abundance: few
d_gene: NA
j_gene: TRBJ2-3
v_gene: TRBV7-9
len: 16
CDR3nt: TGTGCCAGCAGCTTTCATCTCGCCTCACCCACAGATACGCAGTATTTT
CDR3aa: CASSFHLASPTDTQYF

abundance: many
d_gene: NA
j_gene: TRBJ1-2
v_gene: TRBV10-2
len: 14
CDR3nt: TGCGCCAGCAGGGGCGGACGGAAGGACTATGGCTACACCTTC
CDR3aa: CASRGGRKDYGYTF

abundance: many
d_gene: TRBD1
j_gene: TRBJ2-4
v_gene: TRBV5-6
len: 17
CDR3nt: TGTGCCAGCAGCTGGTTAACCGGGACAGGGACCAAAAACATTCAGTACTTC
CDR3aa: CASSWLTGTGTKNIQYF

abundance: NA
d_gene: NA
j_gene: TRBJ1-6
v_gene: TRBV6-1
len: 15
CDR3nt: TGTGCCAGCAGTTATAGCCCTAGTCACAAGGAGCCCCTCCACTTT
CDR3aa: CASSYSPSHKEPLHF

abundance: NA
d_gene: NA
j_gene: TRBJ2-7
v_gene: TRBV2
len: 10
CDR3nt: TGTGCCAGCAGTGTTGTCCAGCAGTACTTC
CDR3aa: CASSVVQQYF

abundance: NA
d_gene: NA
j_gene: TRBJ2-7
v_gene: TRBV7-2
len: 14
CDR3nt: TGTGCCAGCAGCTTAGTGGGGGCGCAGGGTGAGCAGTACTTC
CDR3aa: CASSLVGAQGEQYF

abundance: NA
d_gene: TRBD2
j_gene: TRBJ2-7
v_gene: TRBV20-1
len: 12
CDR3nt: TGCAGTGCTAGCGGGGGAGGGGCCGAGCAGTACTTC
CDR3aa: CSASGGGAEQYF

abundance: many
d_gene: NA
j_gene: TRBJ1-5
v_gene: TRBV19
len: 15
CDR3nt: TGTGCCAGTGGGGGAGGCGCCTTAAGCAATCAGCCCCAGCATTTT
CDR3aa: CASGGGALSNQPQHF

abundance: once
d_gene: NA
j_gene: TRBJ2-7
v_gene: TRBV19
len: 14
CDR3nt: TGTGCCAGTAGTCCGGGGCGAAATTACTACGAGCAGTACTTC
CDR3aa: CASSPGRNYYEQYF

abundance: few
d_gene: NA
j_gene: TRBJ1-5
v_gene: TRBV4-1
len: 15
CDR3nt: TGCGCCAGCAGCCAAGGGGAATATAGCAATCAGCCCCAGCATTTT
CDR3aa: CASSQGEYSNQPQHF

abundance: NA
d_gene: TRBD2
j_gene: TRBJ2-2
v_gene: TRBV19
len: 15
CDR3nt: TGTGCCAGTAGGTGGGGACTAGGGGCTGTCGGGGAGCTGTTTTTT
CDR3aa: CASRWGLGAVGELFF

abundance: few
d_gene: NA
j_gene: TRBJ1-1
v_gene: TRBV7-9
len: 15
CDR3nt: TGTGCCAGCAGCCCCCAACGGGGACCTTACACTGAAGCTTTCTTT
CDR3aa: CASSPQRGPYTEAFF

abundance: few
d_gene: TRBD1
j_gene: TRBJ1-2
v_gene: TRBV10-3
len: 14
CDR3nt: TGTGCCATCAGAGGAGGACAGGCCACCTATGGCTACACCTTC
CDR3aa: CAIRGGQATYGYTF

abundance: many
d_gene: TRBD1
j_gene: TRBJ2-1
v_gene: TRBV7-2
len: 18
CDR3nt: TGTGCCAGCAGCTTAAAGGGACAGGTCTGGTTGGGGGACAATGAGCAGTTCTTC
CDR3aa: CASSLKGQVWLGDNEQFF

abundance: NA
d_gene: TRBD2
j_gene: TRBJ2-3
v_gene: TRBV28
len: 15
CDR3nt: TGTGACAGCAGTACTAGCGGGGCGAGCACAGATACGCAGTATTTT
CDR3aa: CDSSTSGASTDTQYF

abundance: NA
d_gene: TRBD1
j_gene: TRBJ1-4
v_gene: TRBV11-2
len: 14
CDR3nt: TGTGCCAGCAGCTCTGGGGGCAGGGGGGGGGAACTGTTTTTT
CDR3aa: CASSSGGRGGELFF

abundance: NA
d_gene: NA
j_gene: TRBJ2-5
v_gene: TRBV12-5
len: 13
CDR3nt: TGTGATAGTGGGGTCAGCCCCCGAGAGACCCAGTACTTC
CDR3aa: CDSGVSPRETQYF

abundance: NA
d_gene: NA
j_gene: TRBJ1-2
v_gene: TRBV4-1
len: 15
CDR3nt: TGCGCCAGCAGCCAAAAGGAAGACAGGCTCTATGGCTACACCTTC
CDR3aa: CASSQKEDRLYGYTF

abundance: NA
d_gene: NA
j_gene: TRBJ1-5
v_gene: TRBV19
len: 18
CDR3nt: TGTGCCAGTAGTATTATATTAGGCCTTTCAGGAGGCAATCAGCCCCAGCATTTT
CDR3aa: CASSIILGLSGGNQPQHF

abundance: NA
d_gene: NA
j_gene: TRBJ1-5
v_gene: TRBV4-1
len: 15
CDR3nt: TGCGCCAGCAGCCAAGTCTTTTCCCTTGGCCAGCCCCAGCATTTT
CDR3aa: CASSQVFSLGQPQHF

abundance: many
d_gene: NA
j_gene: TRBJ1-1
v_gene: TRBV7-8
len: 17
CDR3nt: TGTGCCAGCAGCTTAGCCCCTCAGGGCGGGGGGAACACTGAAGCTTTCTTT
CDR3aa: CASSLAPQGGGNTEAFF

abundance: few
d_gene: NA
j_gene: TRBJ1-1
v_gene: TRBV28
len: 14
CDR3nt: TGTGCCAGCTACCCCCAGTGGGAAGTCACTGAAGCTTTCTTT
CDR3aa: CASYPQWEVTEAFF

abundance: many
d_gene: TRBD1
j_gene: TRBJ1-1
v_gene: TRBV7-2
len: 15
CDR3nt: TGTGCCAGCAGCTTGGACAGGGCGGTGAACACTGAAGCTTTCTTT
CDR3aa: CASSLDRAVNTEAFF

abundance: NA
d_gene: NA
j_gene: TRBJ2-1
v_gene: TRBV5-1
len: 16
CDR3nt: TGCGCCAGCATCCAAGGGACGGCCCATCCCCGCAATGAGCAGTTCTTC
CDR3aa: CASIQGTAHPRNEQFF

abundance: NA
d_gene: TRBD1
j_gene: TRBJ1-1
v_gene: TRBV29-1
len: 12
CDR3nt: TGCAGCGGGGGACAGGGGAGCACTGAAGCTTTCTTT
CDR3aa: CSGGQGSTEAFF

abundance: few
d_gene: NA
j_gene: TRBJ1-1
v_gene: TRBV6-1
len: 14
CDR3nt: TGTGCCAGCACTCAGTGGCTGGTGAACACTGAAGCTTTCTTT
CDR3aa: CASTQWLVNTEAFF

abundance: NA
d_gene: NA
j_gene: TRBJ2-2
v_gene: TRBV5-6
len: 15
CDR3nt: TGTGCCAGCAGCGGGCTACATCATACCACCGGGGAGCTGTTTTTT
CDR3aa: CASSGLHHTTGELFF

abundance: once
d_gene: NA
j_gene: TRBJ2-7
v_gene: TRBV20-1
len: 14
CDR3nt: TGCAGTGCTTCCGACTGGGAGAGCTCCTACGAGCAGTACTTC
CDR3aa: CSASDWESSYEQYF

abundance: NA
d_gene: TRBD1
j_gene: TRBJ2-1
v_gene: TRBV10-3
len: 14
CDR3nt: TGTGCCATCAGCTCGGGACAGGGGGGGAATGAGCAGTTCTTC
CDR3aa: CAISSGQGGNEQFF

abundance: many
d_gene: NA
j_gene: TRBJ2-1
v_gene: TRBV12-3/TRBV12-4
len: 18
CDR3nt: TGTGCCAGCAGTTTTCTAGCCCTCAGCACCCTCTTGTTCCATGAGCAGTTCTTC
CDR3aa: CASSFLALSTLLFHEQFF

abundance: few
d_gene: NA
j_gene: TRBJ1-5
v_gene: TRBV12-3/TRBV12-4
len: 15
CDR3nt: TGTGCCAGCAGCGGGGGACCGGGCCCGACACAGCCCCAGCATTTT
CDR3aa: CASSGGPGPTQPQHF

abundance: NA
d_gene: NA
j_gene: TRBJ1-5
v_gene: TRBV6-1
len: 14
CDR3nt: TGTGCCAGCAGTTATATTGGGGCAGGTCAGCCCCAGCATTTT
CDR3aa: CASSYIGAGQPQHF

abundance: many
d_gene: NA
j_gene: TRBJ1-6
v_gene: TRBV7-2
len: 17
CDR3nt: TGTGCCAGCAGCTTAGGAAGGGGAAACCGATATAATTCACCCCTCCACTTT
CDR3aa: CASSLGRGNRYNSPLHF

abundance: many
d_gene: NA
j_gene: TRBJ2-6
v_gene: TRBV10-3
len: 15
CDR3nt: TGTGCCGCCGGCGGGTGGAACTCTGGGGCCAACGTCCTGACTTTC
CDR3aa: CAAGGWNSGANVLTF

abundance: NA
d_gene: NA
j_gene: TRBJ1-2
v_gene: TRBV6-6
len: 13
CDR3nt: TGTGCCCGCAGTTACGACAGCCTATATGGCTACACCTTC
CDR3aa: CARSYDSLYGYTF